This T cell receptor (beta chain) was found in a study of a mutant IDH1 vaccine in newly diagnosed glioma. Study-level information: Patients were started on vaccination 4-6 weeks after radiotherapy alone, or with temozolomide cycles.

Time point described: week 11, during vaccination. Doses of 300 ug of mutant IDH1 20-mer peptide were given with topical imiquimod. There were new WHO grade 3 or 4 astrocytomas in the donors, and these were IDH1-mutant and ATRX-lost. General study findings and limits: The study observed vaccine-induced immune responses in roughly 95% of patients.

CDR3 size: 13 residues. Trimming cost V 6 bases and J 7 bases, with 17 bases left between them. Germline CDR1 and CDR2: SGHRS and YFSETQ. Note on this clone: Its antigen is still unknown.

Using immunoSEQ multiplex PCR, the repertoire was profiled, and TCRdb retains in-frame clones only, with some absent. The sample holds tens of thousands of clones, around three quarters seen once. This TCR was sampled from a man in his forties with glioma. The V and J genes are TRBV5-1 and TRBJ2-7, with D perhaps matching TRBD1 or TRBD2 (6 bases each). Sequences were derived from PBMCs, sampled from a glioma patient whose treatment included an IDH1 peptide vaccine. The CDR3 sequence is CASTPTRGREQYF. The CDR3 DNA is TGCGCCAGCACTCCCACCCGGGGGCGGGAGCAGTACTTC.